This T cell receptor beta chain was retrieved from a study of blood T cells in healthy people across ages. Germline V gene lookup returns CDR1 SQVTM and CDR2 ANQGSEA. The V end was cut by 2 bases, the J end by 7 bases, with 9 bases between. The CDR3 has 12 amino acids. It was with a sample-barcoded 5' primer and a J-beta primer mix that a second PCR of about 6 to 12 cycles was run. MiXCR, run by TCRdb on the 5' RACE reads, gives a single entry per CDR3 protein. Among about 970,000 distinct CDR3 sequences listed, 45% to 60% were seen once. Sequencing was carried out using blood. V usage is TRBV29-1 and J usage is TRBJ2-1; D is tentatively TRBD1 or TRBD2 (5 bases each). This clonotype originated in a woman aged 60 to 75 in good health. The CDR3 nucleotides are TGCAGCGTTGAACAGGGACGAAATGAGCAGTTCTTC. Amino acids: CSVEQGRNEQFF.